The clone carrying this T cell receptor (beta chain) has a handful of counts. The target antigen is unknown. A multiplex PCR was run with 60 Vbeta primers and 13 Jbeta primers. TCRdb's table, derived via immunoSEQ multiplex PCR, lists solely in-frame clones and lacks some. The sample holds 100,000 or so clones, 73% seen once. The entry originates in a study of cytomegalovirus exposure and HLA in healthy donors. Study conclusions and caveats: Versus the approximately 670-donor mean, an Asian-associated ancestry cluster reportedly showed fewer N-insertions in a later analysis.

What was sequenced was PBMCs. This sequence originates from a man aged 40-49 years in good health and CMV-seronegative.

CDR3 sequence reads: CASSQDGWGTGETQYF. In nucleotides, the CDR3 is TGCGCCAGCAGCCAAGATGGTTGGGGGACTGGAGAGACCCAGTACTTC. The chain joins TRBV4-3 to TRBJ2-5, with D perhaps matching TRBD2 (6 bases). Trimming took 0 bases from V and 4 from J, leaving 15 bases between them. Germline CDR1 is LGHNA and CDR2 is YSLEER. This CDR3 spans 16 amino acids.